This record looks at one T cell receptor (beta chain) sequence and its context. Its specific antigen is unknown. Nothing much larger sits one base from this clone, and base qualities are not available. The intended sense of this specimen's time point label: cycle 1 day 1 (C1D1), immediately before nivolumab initiation. Relapse after autologous stem cell transplantation had occurred in all trial patients, and cohorts A, B and C were distinguished by prior brentuximab vedotin exposure. The trial cohort comprised roughly 50 patients with relapsed/refractory classical Hodgkin lymphoma whose best overall responses were complete response, partial response or progressive disease. In the multi-cohort phase II CheckMate 205 trial, trial patients received single-agent nivolumab. Best overall response was determined by an independent review committee according to the 2007 International Working Group response criteria. Trial PBMCs were collected just before the start of nivolumab (C1D1) and during therapy at cycle 2 day 1 and cycle 4 day 1. Peripheral blood was collected in 8 mL Vacutainer Cell Preparation Tubes, from which PBMCs were isolated by centrifugation and then cryopreserved.

The data originate from a study of PD-1 blockade in classical Hodgkin lymphoma (dated by TCRdb to the early 2020s). Turning to the overall study: Nivolumab dosing was 3 mg/kg intravenously every 2 weeks, continuing until either disease progression or unacceptable toxicity. The study used TCR beta sequencing and CyTOF to define a peripheral blood immune signature of response to PD-1 blockade in classical Hodgkin lymphoma. Paper-wide results and their limitations: Baseline TCR diversity was reported to be lower in newly diagnosed patients than in healthy donors and to be lower still in relapsed/refractory patients. Lower diversity was observed in patients in whom nivolumab was started less than 1 year after ASCT, and these patients were excluded from later analyses so that confounding by immune reconstitution would be avoided. CD4+ but not CD8+ TCR diversity rose significantly by C4D1 (p=0.0027 vs p=0.16), most apparent in complete responders (p=0.02). The study covered only a single clinical trial cohort, and the causes of the repertoire differences, possibly disease activity or prior therapy, were still not defined. Baseline diversity similar to that of newly diagnosed patients was observed in trial patients achieving complete response, whereas significantly lower diversity was observed in partial responders and progressors.

V and J lose 8 bases and 1 base, and a span of 8 bases separates them. Reading the germline V gene gives CDR1 MNHEY and CDR2 SVGAGI. Its CDR3 holds 13 amino acids, cysteine through phenylalanine. Only the CDR3 DNA is retained, 39 bases long and in frame from the first base. Genomic DNA was extracted with the Qiagen DNeasy kit from unsorted PBMCs and from negatively selected CD4+ and CD8+ fractions. Amplification of TCR beta CDR3 regions was done by immunoSEQ multiplex PCR with primers that anneal to V and J segments. A synthetic immune receptor repertoire was used to minimize amplification bias, and remaining bias was computationally removed after sequencing. From the authors' description of their analysis: Repertoire diversity was quantified as the Shannon entropy index using custom Python scripts. Unsorted, CD4+ and CD8+ repertoires were analyzed separately, except in combined analyses where CD4+ and CD8+ sequences were merged in silico. A clone was considered expanded if an increase in frequency of at least 2-fold after treatment relative to C1D1 was found, and a pseudocount of 0.5 was applied to clones undetected at baseline. Singleton clones were defined as clones with 0 or 1 copy at C1D1, and non-singleton clones were defined as clones with 2 or more copies. Clones expanded in unsorted samples were labelled as CD4+, CD8+ or unknown by matching protein sequences in sorted samples from the same patient. Wilcoxon tests on paired samples were used to test changes in diversity from C1D1 to C4D1. The source is immuneACCESS, and TCRdb retained only in-frame sequences with V and J called. Part of the clones is not carried over; for the studies checked, unresolved V genes explain less than half of this, and the remainder is unexplained. V and J calls and clone size follow that table, whereas D and trimming were derived from the DNA. Across this sample there are 35,000 to 45,000 clones, with 87% seen only once. The ten largest clonotypes hold roughly 10% of the sample.

The chain is encoded by TRBV6-5 joined to TRBJ2-2; the D gene is unclear. This sequence originates from a human donor with classical Hodgkin lymphoma. The starting material was peripheral blood mononuclear cells (PBMCs), obtained at baseline. The CDR3 reads as follows: CASLVGNTGELFF. The nucleotide sequence reads TGTGCCAGCTTAGTAGGGAACACCGGGGAGCTGTTTTTT.